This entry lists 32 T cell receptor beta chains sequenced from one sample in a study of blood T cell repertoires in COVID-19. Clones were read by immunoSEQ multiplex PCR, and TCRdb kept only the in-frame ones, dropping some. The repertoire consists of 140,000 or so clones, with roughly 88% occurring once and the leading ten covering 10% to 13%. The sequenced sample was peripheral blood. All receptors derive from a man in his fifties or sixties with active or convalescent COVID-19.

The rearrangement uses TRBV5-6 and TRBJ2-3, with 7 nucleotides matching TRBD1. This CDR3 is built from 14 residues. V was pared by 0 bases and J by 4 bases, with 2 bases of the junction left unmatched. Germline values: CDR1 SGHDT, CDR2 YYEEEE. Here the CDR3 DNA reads TGTGCCAGCAGCTTGGGACAGGGATCAGATACGCAGTATTTT. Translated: CASSLGQGSDTQYF.

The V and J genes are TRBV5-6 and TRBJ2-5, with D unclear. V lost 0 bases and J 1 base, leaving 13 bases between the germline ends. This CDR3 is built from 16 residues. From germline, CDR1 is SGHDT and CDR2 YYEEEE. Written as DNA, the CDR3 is TGTGCCAGCAGCTTGGGTCGCGGTCTTACCCAAGAGACCCAGTACTTC. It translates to CASSLGRGLTQETQYF.

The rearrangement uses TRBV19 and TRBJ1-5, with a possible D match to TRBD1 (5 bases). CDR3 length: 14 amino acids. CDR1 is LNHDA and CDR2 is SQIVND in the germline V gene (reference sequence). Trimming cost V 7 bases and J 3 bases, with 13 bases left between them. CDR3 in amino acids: CASNSGLLNQPQHF. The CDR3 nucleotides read TGTGCCAGTAACTCGGGACTCCTCAATCAGCCCCAGCATTTT.

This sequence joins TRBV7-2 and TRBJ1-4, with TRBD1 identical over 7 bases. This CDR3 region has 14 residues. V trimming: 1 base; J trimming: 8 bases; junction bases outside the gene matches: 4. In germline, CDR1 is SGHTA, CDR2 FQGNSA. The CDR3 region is CASSLGQGGEKLFF. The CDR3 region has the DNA TGTGCCAGCAGCTTAGGACAGGGAGGAGAAAAACTGTTTTTT.

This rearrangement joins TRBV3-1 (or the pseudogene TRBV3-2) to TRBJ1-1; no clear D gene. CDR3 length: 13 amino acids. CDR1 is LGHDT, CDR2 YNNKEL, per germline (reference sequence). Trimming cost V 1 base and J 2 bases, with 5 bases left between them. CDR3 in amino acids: CASSQVTNTEAFF. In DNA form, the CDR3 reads TGTGCCAGCAGCCAAGTGACTAACACTGAAGCTTTCTTT.

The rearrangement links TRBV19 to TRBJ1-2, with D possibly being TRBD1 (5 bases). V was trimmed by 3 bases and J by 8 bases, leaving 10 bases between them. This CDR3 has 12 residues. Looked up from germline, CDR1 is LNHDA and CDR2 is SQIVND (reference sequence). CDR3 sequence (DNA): TGTGCCAGTAGTATCCGGGGGAGGGGCTACACCTTC. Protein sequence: CASSIRGRGYTF.

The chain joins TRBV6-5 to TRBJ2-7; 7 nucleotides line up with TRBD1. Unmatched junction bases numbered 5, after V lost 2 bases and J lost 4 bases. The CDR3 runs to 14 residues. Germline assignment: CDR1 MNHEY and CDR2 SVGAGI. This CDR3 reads CASSYRGRRYEQYF. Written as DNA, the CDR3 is TGTGCCAGCAGTTACAGGGGGCGAAGGTACGAGCAGTACTTC.

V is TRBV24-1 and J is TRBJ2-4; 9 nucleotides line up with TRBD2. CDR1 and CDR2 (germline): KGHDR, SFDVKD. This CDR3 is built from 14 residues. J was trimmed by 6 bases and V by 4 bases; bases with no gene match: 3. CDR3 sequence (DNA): TGTGCCACCAGTGACTTGACTAGCGGAAACATTCAGTACTTC. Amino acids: CATSDLTSGNIQYF.

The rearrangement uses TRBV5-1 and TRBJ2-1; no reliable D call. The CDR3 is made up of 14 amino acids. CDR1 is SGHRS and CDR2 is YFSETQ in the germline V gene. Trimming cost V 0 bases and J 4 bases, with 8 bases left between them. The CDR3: CASSLVDLYNEQFF. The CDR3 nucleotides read TGCGCCAGCAGCTTGGTAGATCTATACAATGAGCAGTTCTTC.

The DNA of the CDR3 is TGCGCCAGCAGCGGACAGCTCCGCTATGGCTACACCTTC. Translation: CASSGQLRYGYTF. The chain recombines TRBV5-1 with TRBJ1-2; possibly TRBD1 for D (6 bases). Germline V gene data show CDR1 as SGHRS and CDR2 as YFSETQ. Between the trimmed V and J ends, which lost 4 bases and 4 bases, there was a span of 11 bases. The CDR3 extends over 13 amino acids.

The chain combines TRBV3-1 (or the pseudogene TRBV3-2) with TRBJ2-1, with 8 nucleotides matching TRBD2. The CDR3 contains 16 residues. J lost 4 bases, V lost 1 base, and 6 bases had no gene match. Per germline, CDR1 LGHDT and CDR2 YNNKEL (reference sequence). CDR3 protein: CASSQAASGPYNEQFF. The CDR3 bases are TGTGCCAGCAGCCAAGCTGCTAGCGGGCCTTACAATGAGCAGTTCTTC.

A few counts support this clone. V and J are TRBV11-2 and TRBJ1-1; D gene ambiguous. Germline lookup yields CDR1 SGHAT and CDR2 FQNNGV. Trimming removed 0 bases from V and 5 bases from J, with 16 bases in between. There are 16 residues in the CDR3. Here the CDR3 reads CASSLEFGRRSTEAFF. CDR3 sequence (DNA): TGTGCCAGCAGCTTAGAATTCGGCAGGAGGTCTACTGAAGCTTTCTTT.

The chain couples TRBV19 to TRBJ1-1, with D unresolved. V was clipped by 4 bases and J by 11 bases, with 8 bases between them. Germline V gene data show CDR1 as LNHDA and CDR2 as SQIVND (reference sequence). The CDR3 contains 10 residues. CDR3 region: CASSTPPAFF. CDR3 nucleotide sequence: TGTGCCAGTAGTACCCCCCCGGCTTTCTTT. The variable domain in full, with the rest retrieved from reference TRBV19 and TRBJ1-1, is DGGITQSPKYLFRKEGQNVTLSCEQNLNHDAMYWYRQDPGQGLRLIYYSQIVNDFQKGDIAEGYSVSREKKESFPLTVTSAQKNPTAFYLCASSTPPAFFGQGTRLTVV.

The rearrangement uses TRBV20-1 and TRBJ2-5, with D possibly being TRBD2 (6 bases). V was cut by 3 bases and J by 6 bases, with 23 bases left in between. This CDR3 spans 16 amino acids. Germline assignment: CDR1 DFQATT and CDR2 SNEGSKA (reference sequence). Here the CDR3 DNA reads TGCAGTGCTAGTGTGGGGGGTTCTCAGGGATTCAAGACCCAGTACTTC. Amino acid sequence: CSASVGGSQGFKTQYF.

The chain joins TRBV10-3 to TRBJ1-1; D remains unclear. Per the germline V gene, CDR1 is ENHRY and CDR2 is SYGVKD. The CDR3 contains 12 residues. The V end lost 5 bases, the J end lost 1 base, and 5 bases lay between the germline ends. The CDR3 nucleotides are TGTGCCATCAGTCGACAGAACACTGAAGCTTTCTTT. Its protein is CAISRQNTEAFF.

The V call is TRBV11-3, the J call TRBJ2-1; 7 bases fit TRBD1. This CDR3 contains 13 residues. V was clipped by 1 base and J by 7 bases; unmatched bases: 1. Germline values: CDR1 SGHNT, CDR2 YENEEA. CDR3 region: CASSLVQGNEQFF. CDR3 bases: TGTGCCAGCAGCTTAGTACAGGGGAATGAGCAGTTCTTC.

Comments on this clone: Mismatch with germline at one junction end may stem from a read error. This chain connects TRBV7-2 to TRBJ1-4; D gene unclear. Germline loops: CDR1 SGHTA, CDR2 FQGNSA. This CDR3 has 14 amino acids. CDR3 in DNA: TGTGCCAGCAGCTTAAATGGCGGGCTTTCTCCGACGAAATTT. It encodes CASSLNGGLSPTKF. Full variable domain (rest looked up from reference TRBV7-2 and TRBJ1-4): GAGVSQSPSNKVTEKGKDVELRCDPISGHTALYWYRQSLGQGLEFLIYFQGNSAPDKSGLPSDRFSAERTGGSVSTLTIQRTQQEDSAVYLCASSLNGGLSPTKFGSGTQLSVL.

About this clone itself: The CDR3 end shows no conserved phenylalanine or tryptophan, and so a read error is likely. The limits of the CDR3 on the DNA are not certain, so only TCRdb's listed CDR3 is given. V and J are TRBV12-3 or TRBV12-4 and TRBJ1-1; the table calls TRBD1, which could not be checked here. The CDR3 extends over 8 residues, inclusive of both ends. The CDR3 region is CATGCFPD.

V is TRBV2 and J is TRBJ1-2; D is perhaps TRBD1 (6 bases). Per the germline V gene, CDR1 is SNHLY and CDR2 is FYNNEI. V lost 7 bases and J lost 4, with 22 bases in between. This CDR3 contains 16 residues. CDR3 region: CASTVGGTLVFYGYTF. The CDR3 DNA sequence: TGTGCCAGCACCGTAGGGGGAACATTGGTATTCTATGGCTACACCTTC.

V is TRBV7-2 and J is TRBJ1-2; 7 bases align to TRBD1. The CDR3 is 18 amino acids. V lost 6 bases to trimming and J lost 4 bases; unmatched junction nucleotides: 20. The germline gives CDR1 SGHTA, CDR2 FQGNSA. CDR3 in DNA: TGTGCCAGCAGTTCATACACCAGGACAGGTCTGGGGGTCTATGGCTACACCTTC. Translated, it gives CASSSYTRTGLGVYGYTF.

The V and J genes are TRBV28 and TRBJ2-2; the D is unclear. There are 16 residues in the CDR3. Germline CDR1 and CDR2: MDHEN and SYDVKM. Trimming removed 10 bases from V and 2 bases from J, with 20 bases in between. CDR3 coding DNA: TGTGCCACCAGGCCCTATACCATGCGAAACACCGGGGAGCTGTTTTTT. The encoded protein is CATRPYTMRNTGELFF.

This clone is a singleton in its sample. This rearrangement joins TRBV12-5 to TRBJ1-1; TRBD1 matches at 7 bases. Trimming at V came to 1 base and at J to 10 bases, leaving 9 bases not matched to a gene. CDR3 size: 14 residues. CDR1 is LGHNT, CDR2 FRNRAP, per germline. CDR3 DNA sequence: TGTGCTAGTGGTTTGGGACAGGGTCTGTCCTCAGCTTTCTTT. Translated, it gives CASGLGQGLSSAFF.

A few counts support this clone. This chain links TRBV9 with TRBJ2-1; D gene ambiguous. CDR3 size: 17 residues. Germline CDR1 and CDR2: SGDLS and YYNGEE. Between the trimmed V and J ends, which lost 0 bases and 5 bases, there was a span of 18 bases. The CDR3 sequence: CASSVEASNLGNNEQFF. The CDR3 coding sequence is TGTGCCAGCAGCGTAGAGGCCTCGAACCTAGGTAACAATGAGCAGTTCTTC.

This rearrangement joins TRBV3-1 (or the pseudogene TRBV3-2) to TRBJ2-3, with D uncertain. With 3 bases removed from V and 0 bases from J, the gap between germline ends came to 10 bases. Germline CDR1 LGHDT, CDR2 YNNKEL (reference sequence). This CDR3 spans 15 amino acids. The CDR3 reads CASSHQASSTDTQYF. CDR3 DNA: TGTGCCAGCAGCCATCAGGCCTCTAGCACAGATACGCAGTATTTT.

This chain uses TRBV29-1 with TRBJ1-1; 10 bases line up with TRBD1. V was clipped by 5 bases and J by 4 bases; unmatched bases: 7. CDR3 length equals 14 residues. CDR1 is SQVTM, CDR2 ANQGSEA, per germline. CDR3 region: CSVHPGQGPTEAFF. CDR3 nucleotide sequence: TGCAGCGTTCATCCGGGACAGGGGCCCACTGAAGCTTTCTTT.

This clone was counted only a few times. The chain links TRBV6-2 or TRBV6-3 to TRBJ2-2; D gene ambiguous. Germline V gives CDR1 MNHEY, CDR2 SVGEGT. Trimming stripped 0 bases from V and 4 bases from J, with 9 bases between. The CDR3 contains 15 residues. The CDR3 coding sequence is TGTGCCAGCAGTTACTCGAATCAGTTCACCGGGGAGCTGTTTTTT. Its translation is CASSYSNQFTGELFF.

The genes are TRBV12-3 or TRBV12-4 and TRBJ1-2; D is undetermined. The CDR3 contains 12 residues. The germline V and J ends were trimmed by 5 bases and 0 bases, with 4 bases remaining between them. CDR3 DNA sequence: TGTGCCAGCAGTGTATCTAACTATGGCTACACCTTC. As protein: CASSVSNYGYTF.

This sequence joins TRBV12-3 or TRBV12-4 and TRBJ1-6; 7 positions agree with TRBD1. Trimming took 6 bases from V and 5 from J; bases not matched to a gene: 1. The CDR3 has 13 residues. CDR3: CASRQGNNSPLHF. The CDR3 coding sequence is TGTGCCAGCAGACAGGGGAATAATTCACCCCTCCACTTT.

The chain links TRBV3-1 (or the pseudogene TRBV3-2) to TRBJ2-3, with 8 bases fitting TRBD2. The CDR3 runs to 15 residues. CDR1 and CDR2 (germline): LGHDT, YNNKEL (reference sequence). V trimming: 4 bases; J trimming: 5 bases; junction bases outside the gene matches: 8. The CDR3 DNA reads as TGTGCCAGCAGCCTCCAGCGGGAGTTATTAGATACGCAGTATTTT. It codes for CASSLQRELLDTQYF.

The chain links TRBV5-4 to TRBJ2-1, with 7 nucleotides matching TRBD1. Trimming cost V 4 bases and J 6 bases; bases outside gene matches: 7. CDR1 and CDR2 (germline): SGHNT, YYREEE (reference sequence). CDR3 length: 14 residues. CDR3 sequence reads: CASSPGTVFNEQFF. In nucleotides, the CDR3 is TGTGCCAGCAGCCCCGGGACAGTTTTCAATGAGCAGTTCTTC.

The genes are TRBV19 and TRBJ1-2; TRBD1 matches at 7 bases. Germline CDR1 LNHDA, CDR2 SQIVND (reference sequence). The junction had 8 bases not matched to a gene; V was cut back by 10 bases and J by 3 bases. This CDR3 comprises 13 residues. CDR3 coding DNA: TGTGCCACCTTACAGGGGACGTACTATGGCTACACCTTC. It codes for CATLQGTYYGYTF.

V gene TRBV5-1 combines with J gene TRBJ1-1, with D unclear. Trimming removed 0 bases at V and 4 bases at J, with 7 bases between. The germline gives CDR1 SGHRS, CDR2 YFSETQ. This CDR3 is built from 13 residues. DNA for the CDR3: TGCGCCAGCAGCTTGGGCCGGGGCACTGAAGCTTTCTTT. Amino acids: CASSLGRGTEAFF.